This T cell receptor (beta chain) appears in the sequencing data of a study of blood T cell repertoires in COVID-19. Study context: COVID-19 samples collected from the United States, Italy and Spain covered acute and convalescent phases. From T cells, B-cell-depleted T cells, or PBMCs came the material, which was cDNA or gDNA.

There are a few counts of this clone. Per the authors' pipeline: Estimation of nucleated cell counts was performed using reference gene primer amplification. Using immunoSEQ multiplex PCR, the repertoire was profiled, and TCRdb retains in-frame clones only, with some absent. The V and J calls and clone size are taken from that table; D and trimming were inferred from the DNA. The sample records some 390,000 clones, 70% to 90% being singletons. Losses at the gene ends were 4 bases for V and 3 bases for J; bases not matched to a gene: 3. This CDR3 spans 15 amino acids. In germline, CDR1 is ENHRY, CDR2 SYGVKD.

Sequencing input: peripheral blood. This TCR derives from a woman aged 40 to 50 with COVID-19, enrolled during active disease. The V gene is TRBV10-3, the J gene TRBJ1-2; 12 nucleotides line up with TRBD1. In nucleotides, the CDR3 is TGTGCCATCAGTGGGGGGACAGGGGGCTACTATGGCTACACCTTC. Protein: CAISGGTGGYYGYTF.